A single sample gave rise to the 26 T cell receptor beta chains below, sequenced in a study of cytomegalovirus exposure and HLA in healthy donors. Primers for the PCR totalled 60 Vbeta and 13 Jbeta. Clones were read by immunoSEQ multiplex PCR, and TCRdb kept only the in-frame ones, dropping some. The sample table sets out about 140,000 clones. The material sequenced was PBMCs. These TCRs come from a woman between 18 and 29 years old in good health and CMV-seronegative.

The chain uses TRBV7-2 and TRBJ1-6, with 10 bases aligning to TRBD1. Germline CDR1 reads SGHTA; CDR2 reads FQGNSA. The CDR3 length is 15 residues. J was trimmed by 9 bases and V by 1 base; bases with no gene match: 3. The CDR3 loop reads CASSLGQGASSPLHF. The CDR3 DNA reads TGTGCCAGCAGCTTAGGACAGGGGGCGAGTTCACCCCTCCACTTT. Full variable domain (missing parts from reference TRBV7-2 and TRBJ1-6): GAGVSQSPSNKVTEKGKDVELRCDPISGHTALYWYRQSLGQGLEFLIYFQGNSAPDKSGLPSDRFSAERTGGSVSTLTIQRTQQEDSAVYLCASSLGQGASSPLHFGNGTRLTVT.

The rearrangement uses TRBV18 and TRBJ1-2; 8 positions agree with TRBD1. V shed 4 bases and J 5 bases; nucleotides not matched to a gene: 9. This CDR3 is built from 15 residues. Germline CDR1 and CDR2: KGHSH and LQKENI. The CDR3 sequence: CASSLSTGQAYGYTF. CDR3 coding DNA: TGTGCCAGCTCACTAAGCACGGGACAGGCGTATGGCTACACCTTC.

This sequence joins TRBV12-5 and TRBJ1-2, with 8 bases that match TRBD1. CDR1 is LGHNT, CDR2 FRNRAP, per germline. The length of the CDR3 is 14 residues. Trimming cost V 2 bases and J 4 bases; bases outside gene matches: 3. CDR3 in amino acids: CASGLQGASYGYTF. The CDR3, as DNA: TGTGCTAGTGGTTTGCAGGGGGCGAGCTATGGCTACACCTTC.

The chain has TRBV9 and TRBJ1-3, with 7 bases lining up with TRBD1. Germline loops: CDR1 SGDLS, CDR2 YYNGEE. J lost 0 bases, V lost 0 bases, and 6 bases had no gene match. The CDR3 is 17 amino acids. CDR3 loop: CASSVVGTADSGNTIYF. CDR3 coding DNA: TGTGCCAGCAGCGTAGTTGGGACAGCCGACTCTGGAAACACCATATATTTT.

V is TRBV7-9 and J is TRBJ2-1; the D is unclear. This CDR3 is built from 12 residues. V was shortened by 1 base and J by 13 bases, with 11 bases between the two germline ends. Germline CDR1 is SEHNR and CDR2 is FQNEAQ (reference sequence). Here the CDR3 DNA reads TGTGCCAGCAGCTTAGAGGCGGATGCCCAGTTCTTC. Residues: CASSLEADAQFF.

The chain recombines TRBV10-1 with TRBJ2-1, with D possibly matching TRBD1 (6 bases). The V end was cut by 8 bases, the J end by 1 base, with 12 bases between. This CDR3 has 14 amino acids. Germline values: CDR1 WNHNN, CDR2 SYGVQD (reference sequence). CDR3 sequence reads: CASLTGYSYNEQFF. The CDR3 bases are TGCGCCAGCTTAACAGGGTATTCCTACAATGAGCAGTTCTTC.

V usage is TRBV29-1 and J usage is TRBJ2-1, with 13 bases identical to TRBD2. Germline V lookup: CDR1 SQVTM, CDR2 ANQGSEA. The J segment lost 5 bases and the V segment lost 5 bases, leaving 3 bases of the junction unmatched. The CDR3 runs 14 residues. The CDR3 DNA reads as TGCAGCGTTCATACTAGCGGGGGGGACAATGAGCAGTTCTTC. It encodes CSVHTSGGDNEQFF.

The chain is built from TRBV7-9 and TRBJ2-2; D not resolved. This CDR3 spans 12 amino acids. Germline CDR1 and CDR2: SEHNR and FQNEAQ (reference sequence). The V end was cut by 5 bases, the J end by 7 bases, with 8 bases between. The CDR3 reads CASSVRNGELFF. DNA for the CDR3: TGTGCCAGCAGCGTCAGGAACGGGGAGCTGTTTTTT.

The chain links TRBV6-1 to TRBJ2-3; D gene unclear. Germline-derived CDR1 and CDR2 are MNHNS and SASEGT. The V and J ends lost 6 bases and 4 bases respectively, with 14 bases between them. The CDR3 has 14 amino acids. The CDR3 nucleotides are TGTGCCAGCAGGACACCCGGCCGAGCAGATACGCAGTATTTT. Residues: CASRTPGRADTQYF.

The chain joins TRBV29-1 to TRBJ2-1; 11 bases align to TRBD1. The germline V gene has CDR1 SQVTM and CDR2 ANQGSEA. V dropped 3 bases and J dropped 7; count of bases not matched to a gene: 5. This CDR3 region has 14 residues. Here the CDR3 reads CSVEDRGRYNEQFF. In nucleotides, the CDR3 is TGCAGCGTTGAGGACAGGGGGCGTTATAATGAGCAGTTCTTC.

The chain carries TRBV6-5 and TRBJ2-7, with unresolved D. CDR1 and CDR2 (germline): MNHEY, SVGAGI. The CDR3 is made up of 14 amino acids. V was cut by 5 bases and J by 0 bases, with 11 bases left in between. CDR3 coding DNA: TGTGCCAGCAGTCCCACACAGAGCTCCTACGAGCAGTACTTC. Translation gives CASSPTQSSYEQYF.

The chain joins TRBV15 to TRBJ2-1; TRBD2 aligns across 9 bases. The V gene's germline CDR1 is LNHNV and CDR2 YYDKDF (reference sequence). CDR3 length: 16 amino acids. V was pared by 3 bases and J by 6 bases, with 9 bases of the junction left unmatched. The CDR3: CATSSDSGRSVNEQFF. The CDR3 DNA follows: TGTGCCACCAGCAGTGATAGCGGGAGATCCGTCAATGAGCAGTTCTTC.

The V gene is TRBV30, the J gene TRBJ1-2, with D perhaps matching TRBD1 (5 bases). The germline V gene has CDR1 GTSNPN and CDR2 SVGIG (reference sequence). There are 14 residues in the CDR3. Trimming removed 1 base from V and 6 bases from J, with 15 bases in between. Here the CDR3 reads CAWSDGGENDGYTF. In DNA form, the CDR3 reads TGTGCCTGGAGTGACGGGGGGGAAAACGATGGCTACACCTTC.

The chain uses TRBV19 and TRBJ2-6, with D perhaps matching TRBD2 (5 bases). The germline V gene encodes CDR1 LNHDA and CDR2 SQIVND (reference sequence). The CDR3 extends over 16 amino acids. V was pared by 9 bases and J by 4 bases, with 19 bases between. The CDR3 region is CASSPRDFPGANVLTF. CDR3 nucleotides: TGTGCCAGCTCCCCCCGGGATTTTCCAGGGGCCAACGTCCTGACTTTC. The entire variable domain, with the rest obtained from reference TRBV19 and TRBJ2-6, is as follows: DGGITQSPKYLFRKEGQNVTLSCEQNLNHDAMYWYRQDPGQGLRLIYYSQIVNDFQKGDIAEGYSVSREKKESFPLTVTSAQKNPTAFYLCASSPRDFPGANVLTFGAGSRLTVL.

The chain carries TRBV7-2 and TRBJ1-2; no clear D gene. The germline V gene has CDR1 SGHTA and CDR2 FQGNSA. The V end was cut by 5 bases, the J end by 0 bases, with 13 bases between. The CDR3 extends over 15 amino acids. CDR3 nucleotides: TGTGCCAGCAGCCTATCGGGTTTTGCTAACTATGGCTACACCTTC. Protein sequence: CASSLSGFANYGYTF.

The chain carries TRBV12-5 and TRBJ1-2; D might be TRBD1 (5 bases). Per the germline V gene, CDR1 is LGHNT and CDR2 is FRNRAP. V lost 2 bases and J 5 bases, leaving 15 bases between the germline ends. The CDR3 has 15 amino acids. The CDR3 coding sequence is TGTGCTAGTGGTTTGCAGGGTGGGGTGATTTATGGCTACACCTTC. Protein: CASGLQGGVIYGYTF.

The rearrangement joins TRBV11-3 to TRBJ1-1, with D possibly being TRBD1 (6 bases). CDR3 size: 18 residues. Germline CDR1 and CDR2: SGHNT and YENEEA. Trimming took off 4 bases at V and 1 base at J, with 22 bases between the two ends. CDR3 protein: CASSSPRATGYSNTEAFF. The CDR3 nucleotides are TGTGCCAGCAGCTCACCTCGGGCGACAGGATACTCGAACACTGAAGCTTTCTTT.

DNA of the CDR3: TGCAGCGTTGAAGATTTCCAGACAGGGGAATACGAGACCCAGTACTTC. The encoded protein is CSVEDFQTGEYETQYF. This rearrangement joins TRBV29-1 to TRBJ2-5, with TRBD1 matching over 8 bases. Germline V gene sequence: CDR1 SQVTM, CDR2 ANQGSEA. The V gene end was trimmed by 0 bases and the J gene end by 5 bases; junction bases not matched to a gene: 11. The CDR3 runs 16 residues.

J is TRBJ1-2 and V is TRBV10-3; D gene unclear. Germline V lookup: CDR1 ENHRY, CDR2 SYGVKD. V dropped 0 bases and J dropped 0 bases, with 14 bases sitting between them. This CDR3 is 17 amino acids long. The CDR3: CAISESVTANANYGYTF. The CDR3 DNA follows: TGTGCCATCAGTGAGTCTGTAACAGCCAACGCTAACTATGGCTACACCTTC.

The chain carries TRBV19 and TRBJ2-7; 10 bases are shared with TRBD1. Germline CDR1 is LNHDA and CDR2 is SQIVND (reference sequence). This CDR3 is 16 amino acids long. Losses at the gene ends were 3 bases for V and 3 bases for J; bases not matched to a gene: 8. In DNA, the CDR3 is TGTGCCAGTAGTATCGCTCCGGGACAGGGGTTCTACGAGCAGTACTTC. Its protein is CASSIAPGQGFYEQYF.

The chain uses TRBV5-1 and TRBJ1-2; perhaps TRBD1 as D (6 bases). Trimming removed 4 bases at V and 6 bases at J, with 10 bases between. This CDR3 region has 12 residues. Germline-derived CDR1 and CDR2 are SGHRS and YFSETQ. For the CDR3, the DNA is TGCGCCAGCAGCGTATCAGGGGATGGCTACACCTTC. The encoded protein is CASSVSGDGYTF.

In DNA, the CDR3 is TGCGCCAGCAGCCAAGGATGGGGGGGAAGAGAGCAGTTCTTC. Translation: CASSQGWGGREQFF. The J gene is TRBJ2-1, the V gene TRBV4-1; 7 nucleotides agree with TRBD2. The V gene's germline CDR1 is MGHRA and CDR2 YSYEKL. The length of the CDR3 is 14 residues. Trimming at V came to 1 base and at J to 10 bases, leaving 7 bases not matched to a gene.

Written as DNA, the CDR3 is TGTGCCAGCTCACCACAACTAGGACAGGGTAGAGGGGATGGCTACACCTTC. It translates to CASSPQLGQGRGDGYTF. The chain uses TRBV18 and TRBJ1-2; 8 bases are shared with TRBD1. The CDR3 sequence is 17 residues long. CDR1 is KGHSH, CDR2 LQKENI, per germline. After removal of 1 base from V and 6 bases from J, the junction contained 13 bases not matched to a gene.

The genes are TRBV15 and TRBJ2-5; D is possibly TRBD1 (5 bases). Trimming took 2 bases from V and 2 from J, leaving 6 bases between them. This CDR3 has 13 residues. The germline CDR1 and CDR2 sequences are LNHNV and YYDKDF (reference sequence). DNA for the CDR3: TGTGCCACCAGCAGACCAGGGCAAGAGACCCAGTACTTC. Translating gives CATSRPGQETQYF.

The CDR3 reads CASSLASSVGDREQFF. Here the CDR3 DNA reads TGTGCCAGCAGCTTAGCGTCTTCCGTGGGTGACAGGGAGCAGTTCTTC. This rearrangement joins TRBV7-8 to TRBJ2-1; TRBD1 might be the D (6 bases). The V gene lost 0 bases and the J gene lost 10 bases, with 19 bases spanning the gap. The CDR3 totals 16 residues. The germline V gene encodes CDR1 SGHVS and CDR2 FQNEAQ.

Here the CDR3 reads CASSTLTWDRGQPGYTF. As DNA, the CDR3 is TGTGCCAGTAGTACCCTAACCTGGGACAGGGGGCAACCTGGCTACACCTTC. This chain connects TRBV19 to TRBJ1-2; 12 bases agree with TRBD1. The germline V gene encodes CDR1 LNHDA and CDR2 SQIVND (reference sequence). The CDR3 is made up of 17 amino acids. Trimming removed 4 bases from V and 7 bases from J; junction bases left unmatched: 13.